Listed here are 26 T cell receptor beta chains from one sample, sequenced in a study of blood T cell repertoires in COVID-19. Only in-frame clones appear in the TCRdb table, and some are missing; sequencing was by immunoSEQ multiplex PCR. The sample shows fewer than 70,000 clones, more than 75% of them seen only once. Sequences were obtained from peripheral blood. Receptors were obtained from a man aged 50 to 60 with active COVID-19.

V gene TRBV15 combines with J gene TRBJ2-7; D is unresolved. Trimming cost V 0 bases and J 0 bases, with 9 bases left between them. Per the germline V gene, CDR1 is LNHNV and CDR2 is YYDKDF (reference sequence). The CDR3 consists of 15 residues. This chain's CDR3 is CATSRDTESSYEQYF. As DNA, the CDR3 is TGTGCCACCAGCAGAGATACGGAGAGCTCCTACGAGCAGTACTTC.

The rearrangement links TRBV11-3 to TRBJ2-1; possibly TRBD2 for D (6 bases). The germline CDR1 and CDR2 sequences are SGHNT and YENEEA. The CDR3 runs 14 residues. V dropped 1 base and J dropped 3 bases, with 7 bases sitting between them. This CDR3 is CASSLAGGYNEQFF. CDR3 DNA sequence: TGTGCCAGCAGCTTAGCCGGGGGCTACAATGAGCAGTTCTTC.

This sequence joins TRBV7-2 and TRBJ2-7, with D perhaps TRBD1 (6 bases). Germline V gene data show CDR1 as SGHTA and CDR2 as FQGNSA. This CDR3 is built from 16 residues. Trimming removed 1 base at V and 5 bases at J, with 18 bases between. CDR3 in amino acids: CASSLVGRGPINEQYF. The DNA for the CDR3 is TGTGCCAGCAGCTTAGTGGGCAGGGGCCCGATCAACGAGCAGTACTTC.

The chain combines TRBV2 with TRBJ2-1, with 8 bases lining up with TRBD1. From germline, CDR1 is SNHLY and CDR2 FYNNEI. The CDR3 sequence is 12 residues long. Trimming at V came to 2 bases and at J to 15 bases, leaving 6 bases not matched to a gene. CDR3 amino acids: CASSETRDRRFF. CDR3 DNA: TGTGCCAGCAGTGAAACCCGGGACAGGCGGTTCTTC. Variable domain in full (rest from reference TRBV2 and TRBJ2-1): EPEVTQTPSHQVTQMGQEVILRCVPISNHLYFYWYRQILGQKVEFLVSFYNNEISEKSEIFDDQFSVERPDGSNFTLKIRSTKLEDSAMYFCASSETRDRRFFGPGTRLTVL.

The V call is TRBV2, the J call TRBJ2-7, with 10 positions matching TRBD2. V lost 3 bases, J lost 1 base, and 0 bases stayed unmatched. Germline-derived CDR1 and CDR2 are SNHLY and FYNNEI. The CDR3 loop spans 14 amino acids. Here the CDR3 reads CASSDSGGSYEQYF. The CDR3 region has the DNA TGTGCCAGCAGTGATAGCGGGGGGTCCTACGAGCAGTACTTC.

V and J are TRBV5-4 and TRBJ1-6; D is unclear. Trimming left V 7 bases short and J 7 bases short, with 21 bases between. Germline CDR1 and CDR2: SGHNT and YYREEE (reference sequence). The CDR3 totals 16 residues. CDR3 protein: CASGGSTRRRNSPLHF. The CDR3 nucleotides are TGTGCCAGCGGAGGGTCAACCCGAAGGCGCAATTCACCCCTCCACTTT.

This chain connects TRBV18 to TRBJ1-6; tentatively, D is TRBD1 (6 bases). CDR1 KGHSH and CDR2 LQKENI come from the germline V gene. The CDR3 consists of 14 residues. V was pared by 2 bases and J by 8 bases, with 10 bases between. In DNA form, the CDR3 reads TGTGCCAGCTCACCAACAGGGACCGATTCACCCCTCCACTTT. It codes for CASSPTGTDSPLHF.

The chain recombines TRBV11-1 with TRBJ2-7; maybe TRBD1 (6 bases). The CDR3 runs to 14 residues. Trimming left V 2 bases short and J 3 bases short, with 11 bases between. The germline V gene encodes CDR1 SGHAT and CDR2 FQDESV (reference sequence). This CDR3 reads CASSLNRDNYEQYF. The CDR3, as DNA: TGTGCCAGCAGCTTAAACCGGGACAACTACGAGCAGTACTTC.

The V call is TRBV21-1, the J call TRBJ1-2; TRBD1, the table's D call, lacks a check against the DNA. TRBV21-1 is classified as a pseudogene. This CDR3 is 16 amino acids long. The CDR3 nucleotides read TGTGCCAGCAGCAAAGCAAGGGGACAGGGGAACTATGGCTACACCTTC. This codes for CASSKARGQGNYGYTF.

The chain joins TRBV6-5 to TRBJ1-2, with 8 bases fitting TRBD1. This CDR3 contains 14 residues. Trimming at V came to 2 bases and at J to 8 bases, leaving 7 bases not matched to a gene. From germline, CDR1 is MNHEY and CDR2 SVGAGI. CDR3 region: CASSYTGQGGGYTF. CDR3 DNA: TGTGCCAGCAGTTACACCGGACAGGGAGGCGGCTACACCTTC.

The chain employs TRBV5-1 and TRBJ1-2; 12 nucleotides agree with TRBD1. J was trimmed by 4 bases and V by 4 bases; bases with no gene match: 8. This CDR3 has 16 amino acids. Germline CDR1 reads SGHRS; CDR2 reads YFSETQ. CDR3: CASSPGTGGIPYGYTF. DNA for the CDR3: TGCGCCAGCAGCCCAGGGACAGGGGGCATCCCCTATGGCTACACCTTC.

This chain uses TRBV24-1 with TRBJ1-2; 8 nucleotides match TRBD1. Looked up from germline, CDR1 is KGHDR and CDR2 is SFDVKD. J lost 5 bases, V lost 5 bases, and 6 bases had no gene match. The CDR3 is 14 amino acids. The CDR3 loop reads CATSARQGSYGYTF. For the CDR3, the DNA is TGTGCCACCAGTGCCAGACAGGGGTCGTATGGCTACACCTTC.

Here the CDR3 reads CASSQGQGGNSPLHF. The CDR3 DNA reads TGTGCCAGCAGTCAAGGACAGGGGGGTAATTCACCCCTCCACTTT. The chain has TRBV25-1 and TRBJ1-6; 10 nucleotides agree with TRBD1. Trimming took 5 bases from V and 6 from J; bases not matched to a gene: 4. The CDR3 consists of 15 residues. Germline CDR1 reads MGHDK; CDR2 reads SYGVNS.

This clone was observed a single time. This sequence joins TRBV5-3 and TRBJ2-6; D is perhaps TRBD1 (6 bases). TRBV5-3 is designated an ORF whose function remains uncertain. The length of the CDR3 is 19 residues. V was trimmed by 2 bases and J by 0 bases, leaving 18 bases between them. CDR3 bases: TGTGCCAGAAGCTTTGGTGGGACATCAGAGCTCTCTGGGGCCAACGTCCTGACTTTC. Protein: CARSFGGTSELSGANVLTF.

This chain uses TRBV28 with TRBJ2-1, with TRBD1 identical over 7 bases. V lost 6 bases to trimming and J lost 10 bases; unmatched junction nucleotides: 9. Germline V gene data show CDR1 as MDHEN and CDR2 as SYDVKM. The CDR3 covers 13 residues. As DNA, the CDR3 is TGTGCCAGCAGGAAGGGGGCTCAGGGAGAGCAGTTCTTC. Translating gives CASRKGAQGEQFF.

This clone has a handful of counts. The genes are TRBV9 and TRBJ2-3, with TRBD2 matching over 7 bases. This CDR3 has 15 amino acids. Losses at the gene ends were 0 bases for V and 5 bases for J; bases not matched to a gene: 6. The V gene's germline CDR1 is SGDLS and CDR2 YYNGEE. CDR3 protein: CASSVVAGEGDTQYF. As DNA, the CDR3 is TGTGCCAGCAGCGTAGTCGCGGGAGAGGGAGATACGCAGTATTTT.

The table lists this clone with a few counts. The genes are TRBV2 and TRBJ2-5, with 7 bases aligning to TRBD1. In germline, CDR1 is SNHLY, CDR2 FYNNEI. There are 13 residues in the CDR3. Losses at the gene ends were 3 bases for V and 4 bases for J; bases not matched to a gene: 2. The DNA for the CDR3 is TGTGCCAGCAGTGACGACAGGGCAGAGACCCAGTACTTC. It yields the protein CASSDDRAETQYF.

V is TRBV2 and J is TRBJ1-2, with TRBD1 identical over 10 bases. J lost 3 bases, V lost 5 bases, and 3 bases had no gene match. Germline V gene sequence: CDR1 SNHLY, CDR2 FYNNEI. The CDR3 sequence is 14 residues long. CDR3 in amino acids: CASSMGTGDYGYTF. In DNA, the CDR3 is TGTGCCAGCAGTATGGGGACAGGGGACTATGGCTACACCTTC. Based on the CDR3 plus reference TRBV2 and TRBJ1-2, the full variable domain is EPEVTQTPSHQVTQMGQEVILRCVPISNHLYFYWYRQILGQKVEFLVSFYNNEISEKSEIFDDQFSVERPDGSNFTLKIRSTKLEDSAMYFCASSMGTGDYGYTFGSGTRLTVV.

V gene TRBV3-1 (or the pseudogene TRBV3-2) combines with J gene TRBJ2-3, with D unclear. V shed 1 base and J shed 6 bases, with 11 bases lying between them. CDR3 length: 14 amino acids. CDR1 and CDR2 (germline): LGHDT, YNNKEL (reference sequence). Here the CDR3 DNA reads TGTGCCAGCAGCCAAGCCCCTTTTCCGGATACGCAGTATTTT. Translated, it gives CASSQAPFPDTQYF.

This clone was seen a single time. Here the CDR3 reads CASSRTGDEAFF. The DNA of the CDR3 is TGTGCCAGTAGTCGGACAGGGGATGAAGCTTTCTTT. The chain employs TRBV19 and TRBJ1-1, with TRBD1 matching over 9 bases. The CDR3 consists of 12 residues. V shed 5 bases, J shed 7 bases, and the junction held 2 bases outside the gene matches. Germline V lookup: CDR1 LNHDA, CDR2 SQIVND (reference sequence).

V and J are TRBV15 and TRBJ2-5; D possibly corresponds to TRBD1 (6 bases). CDR3 length equals 14 residues. CDR1 and CDR2 from the germline V gene are LNHNV and YYDKDF (reference sequence). V was trimmed by 0 bases and J by 5 bases, leaving 10 bases between them. CDR3 residues: CATSRDRGEETQYF. The CDR3 DNA sequence: TGTGCCACCAGCAGAGACAGGGGCGAGGAGACCCAGTACTTC.

V gene TRBV24-1 combines with J gene TRBJ2-5; 16 bases match TRBD2. Germline V CDR1 and CDR2: KGHDR, SFDVKD. V trimming: 3 bases; J trimming: 3 bases; junction bases outside the gene matches: 3. This CDR3 has 17 amino acids. As DNA, the CDR3 is TGTGCCACCAGTGATAAGGGACTAGCGGGGGGGGAAGAGACCCAGTACTTC. Encoded protein: CATSDKGLAGGEETQYF.

The chain uses TRBV2 and TRBJ1-2, with D unresolved. Trimming removed 4 bases from V and 4 bases from J, with 16 bases in between. The CDR3 has 15 residues. Germline V gene lookup returns CDR1 SNHLY and CDR2 FYNNEI. The CDR3 bases are TGTGCCAGCAGTGTTTTACGGCCGACTTCCTATGGCTACACCTTC. Translation gives CASSVLRPTSYGYTF.

J is TRBJ1-1 and V is TRBV5-4; D ambiguous. Germline-derived CDR1 and CDR2 are SGHNT and YYREEE (reference sequence). The CDR3 extends over 15 amino acids. Deletions cut 2 bases from V and 1 base from J, with 12 bases between. The CDR3 here is CASSFDASGNTEAFF. In DNA, the CDR3 is TGTGCCAGCAGCTTTGATGCATCAGGGAACACTGAAGCTTTCTTT.

The gene calls are TRBV29-1 and TRBJ2-1; possibly TRBD2 for D (5 bases). V was cut by 7 bases and J by 8 bases, with 9 bases left in between. CDR1 is SQVTM and CDR2 is ANQGSEA in the germline V gene. The CDR3 is 10 amino acids. CDR3 coding DNA: TGCAGCGCGGGCGGGCATGAGCAGTTCTTC. Its translation: CSAGGHEQFF.

This clone was picked up a small number of times. The chain couples TRBV28 to TRBJ1-6, with 7 positions matching TRBD1. The V and J ends lost 6 bases and 10 bases, in that order; junction bases with no gene match: 12. This CDR3 contains 15 residues. Germline assignment: CDR1 MDHEN and CDR2 SYDVKM. CDR3 in DNA: TGTGCCAGCAGGTCAACCGGGACAGAAAGATCACCCCTCCACTTT. Translating gives CASRSTGTERSPLHF. The full variable domain, completed using reference TRBV28 and TRBJ1-6, is DVKVTQSSRYLVKRTGEKVFLECVQDMDHENMFWYRQDPGLGLRLIYFSYDVKMKEKGDIPEGYSVSREKKERFSLILESASTNQTSMYLCASRSTGTERSPLHFGNGTRLTVT.